These T cell receptor beta chains were read from a single sample in a study of OX40 agonist ivuxolimab in advanced cancers. Assay used: immunoSEQ multiplex PCR; TCRdb lists only in-frame clones, some missing. The table records just over 50,000 clones, roughly 90% of them present only once. The sample here was CD4+ or CD8+ T cells sorted from blood, taken in a trial of the OX40 agonist ivuxolimab. These receptors were collected from an adult with an advanced solid tumor such as melanoma, head and neck, liver or kidney cancer. Both conserved end residues are part of each CDR3. D genes are given only for firm matches. Clone size, where shown, is once, few, many, or a class for clones that have expanded.

CDR3nt: TGTGCCACCAGCAGAGAGCGGGCAGGGAGGAAAAATCAGCCCCAGCATTTT
CDR3aa: CATSRERAGRKNQPQHF
j_gene: TRBJ1-5
abundance: medium-sized
d_gene: -
v_gene: TRBV15

CDR3nt: TGTGCCAGCAGTGTTCCAGTCACCGGGGAGCTGTTTTTT
CDR3aa: CASSVPVTGELFF
j_gene: TRBJ2-2
abundance: -
d_gene: -
v_gene: TRBV2

CDR3nt: TGTGCCAGCAGCACCGGACCGACGTATGGCTACACCTTC
CDR3aa: CASSTGPTYGYTF
j_gene: TRBJ1-2
abundance: -
d_gene: -
v_gene: TRBV7-3

CDR3nt: TGTGCCAGCAGTGAAATACAGGGCAATCAGCCCCAGCATTTT
CDR3aa: CASSEIQGNQPQHF
j_gene: TRBJ1-5
abundance: -
d_gene: -
v_gene: TRBV2

CDR3nt: TGTGCCAGCAGTGAAGAAGTCAGAGCGGGGATGGATGAGCAGTTCTTC
CDR3aa: CASSEEVRAGMDEQFF
j_gene: TRBJ2-1
abundance: -
d_gene: TRBD2
v_gene: TRBV6-1

CDR3nt: TGTGCCAGCAGCCTTCAGGGGGCGAACACCGGGGAGCTGTTTTTT
CDR3aa: CASSLQGANTGELFF
j_gene: TRBJ2-2
abundance: -
d_gene: TRBD1
v_gene: TRBV7-3

CDR3nt: TGTGCCAGCAGCGTTACTAGCGGGAGTAACGCTGAGCAGTTCTTC
CDR3aa: CASSVTSGSNAEQFF
j_gene: TRBJ2-1
abundance: -
d_gene: TRBD2
v_gene: TRBV9

CDR3nt: TGTGCCAGCAGCTTGGGGACAGCGGGACTGGATGAGCAGTTCTTC
CDR3aa: CASSLGTAGLDEQFF
j_gene: TRBJ2-1
abundance: -
d_gene: -
v_gene: TRBV5-4

CDR3nt: TGTGCCAGCAGTGAACGCCCGGGACAGCTTTTTTTTAACTATGGCTACACCTTC
CDR3aa: CASSERPGQLFFNYGYTF
j_gene: TRBJ1-2
abundance: -
d_gene: TRBD1
v_gene: TRBV6-1

CDR3nt: TGTGCCAGCTCACCGACAGGCACTGAAGCTTTCTTT
CDR3aa: CASSPTGTEAFF
j_gene: TRBJ1-1
abundance: -
d_gene: -
v_gene: TRBV18

CDR3nt: TGTGCCTGGTCATTCCGTCTCGAAGCTTTCTTT
CDR3aa: CAWSFRLEAFF
j_gene: TRBJ1-1
abundance: -
d_gene: -
v_gene: TRBV30

CDR3nt: TGTGCCAGCAGCTCCCTTGCGACTAGCGGGGGGGTAAAAGGTGAGCAGTTCTTC
CDR3aa: CASSSLATSGGVKGEQFF
j_gene: TRBJ2-1
abundance: once
d_gene: TRBD2
v_gene: TRBV11-2

CDR3nt: TGCGCCAGCAGCACCCCCTACGAGCAGTACTTC
CDR3aa: CASSTPYEQYF
j_gene: TRBJ2-7
abundance: -
d_gene: -
v_gene: TRBV4-1

CDR3nt: TGTGCCAGCAGCAGACGGACAGGGGGTATAGATACGCAGTATTTT
CDR3aa: CASSRRTGGIDTQYF
j_gene: TRBJ2-3
abundance: -
d_gene: TRBD1
v_gene: TRBV13